This is a list of T cell receptor beta chains from one sample in a study of post-analysis software for immune sequencing data. TCRdb reprocessed the PCR reads with MiXCR, giving one entry per CDR3 protein. In the table there are some 500,000 distinct CDR3 sequences, roughly 45% of which are singletons. Input material: blood. The receptor source for this set is a girl under 18 with multiple sclerosis. The CDR3 runs from the conserved cysteine through the conserved F or W. The D gene is left open where the match is weak. Expanded clones get a size class; other rows say once, few or many, or leave the size out.

d_gene	v_gene	j_gene	abundance	CDR3aa
TRBD1	TRBV20-1	TRBJ2-3	.	CSATDRQSTDTQYF
TRBD1	TRBV29-1	TRBJ1-1	.	CSGGTGRRGMNTEAFF
TRBD1	TRBV5-1	.	.	CASSLNTGEWYEQYF
TRBD2	TRBV20-1	TRBJ2-1	.	CSARSTSGTYNEQFF
.	TRBV2	TRBJ1-6	few	CASKRGATADSPLHF
TRBD1	TRBV28	TRBJ1-4	.	CASSPSKGGQLLNEKLFF
TRBD1	TRBV7-3	TRBJ2-1	few	CASSSRGDRGDNEQFF
.	TRBV20-1	TRBJ2-7	.	CSARDKGPLAYEQYF
TRBD1	TRBV6-5	TRBJ2-7	few	CASSFIPLTGTEDYEQYF
.	TRBV9	TRBJ2-5	few	CASSVARDVGETQYF
TRBD1	TRBV29-1	TRBJ2-3	.	CSVMGTGSPDTQYF
TRBD1	TRBV7-8	TRBJ2-4	.	CASSLGTGAGEQYF
.	TRBV5-1	TRBJ2-1	few	CASSPRTETYNEQFF